Below, 5 T cell receptor beta chains from the same sample are listed, as sequenced in a study of identical twins. A single record per CDR3 protein comes from TCRdb applying MiXCR to the 5' RACE reads. The data show 420,000 or so distinct CDR3 sequences, about a fifth seen once. Sample: naive T cells sorted from blood. These TCRs come from a man in his forties or fifties in good health.

This clonotype appeared a few times. The rearrangement links TRBV11-2 to TRBJ2-7, with D unclear. This CDR3 region has 14 residues. With 1 base removed from V and 3 bases from J, the gap between germline ends came to 10 bases. Germline V gene data show CDR1 as SGHAT and CDR2 as FQNNGV. CDR3 sequence reads: CASSLAQAYYEQYF. DNA for the CDR3: TGTGCCAGCAGCTTAGCTCAGGCCTACTACGAGCAGTACTTC.

This chain connects TRBV29-1 to TRBJ2-1; the match to TRBD2 covers 7 bases. V was pared by 4 bases and J by 8 bases, with 8 bases of the junction left unmatched. Germline V lookup: CDR1 SQVTM, CDR2 ANQGSEA. The length of the CDR3 is 13 residues. Here the CDR3 reads CSVAGGLYHEQFF. For the CDR3, the DNA is TGCAGCGTTGCTGGGGGACTATACCATGAGCAGTTCTTC.

This chain links TRBV20-1 with TRBJ2-1; no reliable D call. The CDR3 runs to 14 residues. Germline-derived CDR1 and CDR2 are DFQATT and SNEGSKA (reference sequence). V lost 6 bases, J lost 0 bases, and 12 bases lay in between. CDR3 loop: CSATDLSSYNEQFF. The CDR3 nucleotides read TGCAGTGCCACGGACCTAAGCTCCTACAATGAGCAGTTCTTC.

Many counts were recorded for this clonotype. The rearrangement joins TRBV4-2 to TRBJ2-1; 9 nucleotides line up with TRBD2. The CDR3 length is 14 residues. J lost 5 bases, V lost 3 bases, and 2 bases had no gene match. CDR1 is LGHNA and CDR2 is YNFKEQ in the germline V gene. The CDR3 is CASSHAGGDNEQFF. The CDR3 DNA reads TGTGCCAGCAGCCATGCGGGAGGGGACAATGAGCAGTTCTTC.

This clonotype was observed a handful of times. The chain links TRBV10-3 to TRBJ2-7, with D perhaps being TRBD1 or TRBD2 (7 bases each). Trimming removed 10 bases at V and 5 bases at J, with 21 bases between. Germline V gene sequence: CDR1 ENHRY, CDR2 SYGVKD. The CDR3 totals 14 residues. The CDR3 DNA reads TGTGCCAGCAGCGGGGAGGGGGCCGGGCACGAGCAGTACTTC. Amino acid sequence: CASSGEGAGHEQYF.